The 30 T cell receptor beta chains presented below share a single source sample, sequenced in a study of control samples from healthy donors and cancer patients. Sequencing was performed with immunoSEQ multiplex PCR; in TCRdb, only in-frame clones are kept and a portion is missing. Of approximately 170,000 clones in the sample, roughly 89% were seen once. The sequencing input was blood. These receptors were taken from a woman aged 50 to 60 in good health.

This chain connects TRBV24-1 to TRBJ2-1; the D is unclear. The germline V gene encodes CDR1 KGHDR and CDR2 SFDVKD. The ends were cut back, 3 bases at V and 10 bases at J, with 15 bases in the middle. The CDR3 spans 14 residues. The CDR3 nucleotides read TGTGCCACCAGTGATCCTCTCTCCGTCAGCGAGCAGTTCTTC. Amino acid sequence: CATSDPLSVSEQFF.

The CDR3 DNA is TGCGCCAGCACCAAGTCAGATACGCAGTATTTT. Encoded protein: CASTKSDTQYF. The chain carries TRBV5-1 and TRBJ2-3, with D unclear. This CDR3 region has 11 residues. Germline CDR1 reads SGHRS; CDR2 reads YFSETQ. The germline V and J ends were trimmed by 6 bases and 4 bases, with 6 bases remaining between them.

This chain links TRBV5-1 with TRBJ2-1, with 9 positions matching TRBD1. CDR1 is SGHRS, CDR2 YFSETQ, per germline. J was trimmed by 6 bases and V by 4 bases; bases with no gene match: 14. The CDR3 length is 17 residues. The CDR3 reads CASSVLQGATKGNEQFF. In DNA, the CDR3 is TGCGCCAGCAGCGTTCTACAGGGGGCAACTAAAGGCAATGAGCAGTTCTTC.

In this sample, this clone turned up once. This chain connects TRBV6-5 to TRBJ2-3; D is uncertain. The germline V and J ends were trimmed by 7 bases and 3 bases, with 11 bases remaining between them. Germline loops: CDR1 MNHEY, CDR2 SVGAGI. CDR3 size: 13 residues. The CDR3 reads CASKGTPTDTQYF. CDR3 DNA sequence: TGTGCCAGCAAGGGAACGCCGACAGATACGCAGTATTTT.

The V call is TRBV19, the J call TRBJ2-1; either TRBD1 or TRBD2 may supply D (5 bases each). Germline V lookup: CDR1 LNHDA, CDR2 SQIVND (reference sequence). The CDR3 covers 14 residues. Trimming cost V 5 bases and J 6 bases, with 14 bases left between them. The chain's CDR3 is CASSEPGPRNEQFF. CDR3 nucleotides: TGTGCCAGTAGTGAACCGGGACCCCGCAATGAGCAGTTCTTC.

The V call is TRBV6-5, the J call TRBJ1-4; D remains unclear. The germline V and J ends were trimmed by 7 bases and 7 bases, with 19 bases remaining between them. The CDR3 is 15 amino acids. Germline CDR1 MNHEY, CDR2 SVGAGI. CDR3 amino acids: CASTPGGRYGEKLFF. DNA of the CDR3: TGTGCCAGCACTCCGGGAGGTCGTTATGGTGAAAAACTGTTTTTT.

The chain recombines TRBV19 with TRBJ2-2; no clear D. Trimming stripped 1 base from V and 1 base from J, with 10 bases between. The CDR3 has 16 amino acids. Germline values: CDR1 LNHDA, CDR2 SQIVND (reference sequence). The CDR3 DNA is TGTGCCAGTAGTATAGTTGCCTCCTTGAACACCGGGGAGCTGTTTTTT. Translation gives CASSIVASLNTGELFF.

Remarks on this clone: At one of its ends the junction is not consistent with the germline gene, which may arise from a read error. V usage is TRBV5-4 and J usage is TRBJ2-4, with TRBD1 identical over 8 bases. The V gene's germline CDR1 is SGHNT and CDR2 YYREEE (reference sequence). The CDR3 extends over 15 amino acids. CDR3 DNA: TGTGCCAGCAGTTTGGACAGGGCGATCAAAAACATTCAGTACTTC. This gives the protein CASSLDRAIKNIQYF.

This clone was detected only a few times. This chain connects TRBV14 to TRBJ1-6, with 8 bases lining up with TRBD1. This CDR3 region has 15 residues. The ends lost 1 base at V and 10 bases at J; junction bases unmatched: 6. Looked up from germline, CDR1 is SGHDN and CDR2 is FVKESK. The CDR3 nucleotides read TGTGCCAGCAGCCAAGGTGCAGGGGGCTCCTCACCCCTCCACTTT. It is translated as CASSQGAGGSSPLHF.

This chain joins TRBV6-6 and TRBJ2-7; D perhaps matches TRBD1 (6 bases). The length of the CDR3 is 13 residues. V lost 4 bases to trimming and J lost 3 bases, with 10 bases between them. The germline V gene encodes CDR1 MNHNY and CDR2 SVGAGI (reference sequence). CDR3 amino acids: CASSSSQGYEQYF. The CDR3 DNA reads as TGTGCCAGCAGTTCCTCACAGGGCTACGAGCAGTACTTC.

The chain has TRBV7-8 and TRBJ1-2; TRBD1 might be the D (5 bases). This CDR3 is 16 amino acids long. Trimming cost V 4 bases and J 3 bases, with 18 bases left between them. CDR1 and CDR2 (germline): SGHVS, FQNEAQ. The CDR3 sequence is CASSSSTGDGDYGYTF. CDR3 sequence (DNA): TGTGCCAGCAGCTCTTCAACAGGAGATGGGGACTATGGCTACACCTTC.

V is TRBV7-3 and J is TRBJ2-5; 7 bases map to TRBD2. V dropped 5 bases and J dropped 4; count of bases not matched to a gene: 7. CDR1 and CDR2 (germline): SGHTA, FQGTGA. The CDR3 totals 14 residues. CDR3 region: CASSQGRVGETQYF. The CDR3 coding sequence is TGTGCCAGCAGCCAAGGGAGGGTGGGAGAGACCCAGTACTTC.

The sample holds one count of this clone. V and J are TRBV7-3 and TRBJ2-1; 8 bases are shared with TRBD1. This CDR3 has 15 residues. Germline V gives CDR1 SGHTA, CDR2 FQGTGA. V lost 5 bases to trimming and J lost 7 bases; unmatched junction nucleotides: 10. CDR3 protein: CASSPNSYRGNEQFF. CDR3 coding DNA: TGTGCCAGCAGCCCTAACTCTTACAGGGGGAATGAGCAGTTCTTC.

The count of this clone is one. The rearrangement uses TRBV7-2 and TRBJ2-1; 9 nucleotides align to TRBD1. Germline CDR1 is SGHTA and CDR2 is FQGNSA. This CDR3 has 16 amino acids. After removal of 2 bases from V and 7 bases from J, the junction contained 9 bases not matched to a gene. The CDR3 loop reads CASSLPLGQGRNEQFF. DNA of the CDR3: TGTGCCAGCAGCTTACCTCTGGGACAGGGAAGGAATGAGCAGTTCTTC.

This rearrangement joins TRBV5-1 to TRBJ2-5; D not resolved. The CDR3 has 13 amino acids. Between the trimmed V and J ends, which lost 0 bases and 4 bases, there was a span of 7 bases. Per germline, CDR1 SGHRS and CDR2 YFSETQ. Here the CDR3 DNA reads TGCGCCAGCAGCTTGGGGAATGGAGAGACCCAGTACTTC. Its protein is CASSLGNGETQYF.

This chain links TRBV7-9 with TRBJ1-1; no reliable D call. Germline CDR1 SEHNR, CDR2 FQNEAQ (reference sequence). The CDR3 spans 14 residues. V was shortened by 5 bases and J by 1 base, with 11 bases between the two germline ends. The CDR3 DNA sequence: TGTGCCAGCAGCCTCGAGCCACAGAACACTGAAGCTTTCTTT. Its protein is CASSLEPQNTEAFF.

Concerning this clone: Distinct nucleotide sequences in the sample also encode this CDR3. Here the CDR3 DNA reads TGTGCCAGCAGTTTACAGGAGACCCAGTACTTC. Translated: CASSLQETQYF. This chain joins TRBV12-3 or TRBV12-4 and TRBJ2-5; D is ambiguous. V lost 2 bases and J 5 bases, leaving 3 bases between the germline ends. This CDR3 has 11 amino acids.

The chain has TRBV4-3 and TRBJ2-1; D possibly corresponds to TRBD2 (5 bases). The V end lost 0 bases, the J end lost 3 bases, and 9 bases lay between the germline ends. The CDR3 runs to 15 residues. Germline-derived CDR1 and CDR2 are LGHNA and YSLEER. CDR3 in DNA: TGCGCCAGCAGCCAAGATAAGCGGAGCTACAATGAGCAGTTCTTC. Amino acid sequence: CASSQDKRSYNEQFF.

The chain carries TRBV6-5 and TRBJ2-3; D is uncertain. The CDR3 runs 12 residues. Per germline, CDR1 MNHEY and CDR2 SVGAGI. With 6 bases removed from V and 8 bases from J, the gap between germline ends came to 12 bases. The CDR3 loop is CASSTGTGTQYF. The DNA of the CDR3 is TGTGCCAGCAGCACTGGAACGGGTACGCAGTATTTT.

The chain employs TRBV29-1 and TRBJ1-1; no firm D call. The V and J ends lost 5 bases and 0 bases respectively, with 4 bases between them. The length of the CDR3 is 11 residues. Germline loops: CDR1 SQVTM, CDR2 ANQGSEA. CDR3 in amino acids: CSVKMNTEAFF. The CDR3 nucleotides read TGCAGCGTTAAAATGAACACTGAAGCTTTCTTT.

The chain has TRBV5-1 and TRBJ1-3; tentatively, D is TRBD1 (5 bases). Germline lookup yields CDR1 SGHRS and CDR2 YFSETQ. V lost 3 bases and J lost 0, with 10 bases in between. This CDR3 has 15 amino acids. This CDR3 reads CASSWDGSSGNTIYF. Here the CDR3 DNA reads TGCGCCAGCAGCTGGGACGGAAGCTCTGGAAACACCATATATTTT.

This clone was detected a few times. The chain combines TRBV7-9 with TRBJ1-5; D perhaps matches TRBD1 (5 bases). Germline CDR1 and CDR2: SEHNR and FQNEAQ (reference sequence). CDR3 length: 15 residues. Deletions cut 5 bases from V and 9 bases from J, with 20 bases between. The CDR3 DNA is TGTGCCAGCAGCCTTGGCCCTGGGGACCTATGGCCCCAGCATTTT. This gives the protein CASSLGPGDLWPQHF.

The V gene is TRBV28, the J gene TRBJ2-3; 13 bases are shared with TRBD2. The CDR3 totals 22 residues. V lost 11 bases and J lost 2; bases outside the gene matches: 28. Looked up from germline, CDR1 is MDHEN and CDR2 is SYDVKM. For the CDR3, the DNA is TGTGCCGGGCAGAAACAGGGAATCCATACGACTAGCGGGAGGATTATCACAGATACGCAGTATTTT. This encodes CAGQKQGIHTTSGRIITDTQYF.

CDR3 nucleotides: TGTGCCAGCAGCGGGGGGCATAGCGGGGGGATAGAAGCGAAATACTTC. It is translated as CASSGGHSGGIEAKYF. V usage is TRBV3-1 (or the pseudogene TRBV3-2) and J usage is TRBJ2-7; 10 bases fit TRBD2. The germline V gene encodes CDR1 LGHDT and CDR2 YNNKEL (reference sequence). V lost 5 bases and J lost 13; bases outside the gene matches: 20. The CDR3 extends over 16 amino acids.

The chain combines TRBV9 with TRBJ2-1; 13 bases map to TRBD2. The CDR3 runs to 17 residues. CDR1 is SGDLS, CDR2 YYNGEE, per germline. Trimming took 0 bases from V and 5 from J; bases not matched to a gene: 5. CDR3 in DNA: TGTGCCAGCAGCGTAGCTCCAGGACTAGCGGGAGACAATGAGCAGTTCTTC. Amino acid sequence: CASSVAPGLAGDNEQFF.

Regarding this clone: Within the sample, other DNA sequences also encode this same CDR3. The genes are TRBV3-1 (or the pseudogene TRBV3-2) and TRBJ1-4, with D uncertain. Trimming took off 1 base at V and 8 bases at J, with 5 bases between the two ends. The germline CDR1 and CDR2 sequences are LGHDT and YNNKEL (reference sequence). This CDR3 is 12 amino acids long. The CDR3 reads CASSQGREKLFF. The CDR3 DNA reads TGTGCCAGCAGCCAAGGAAGGGAAAAACTGTTTTTT.

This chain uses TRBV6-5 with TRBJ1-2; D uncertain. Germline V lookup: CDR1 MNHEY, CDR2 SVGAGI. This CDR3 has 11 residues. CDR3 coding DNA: TGTGGGGCCGGCGTCGGAGCTGGCTACACCTTC. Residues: CGAGVGAGYTF.

CDR3 loop: CATKGGFGGGYNEQFF. CDR3 DNA sequence: TGCGCCACAAAAGGGGGATTTGGGGGCGGATACAATGAGCAGTTCTTC. The V and J genes are TRBV5-1 and TRBJ2-1, with D maybe TRBD1 (6 bases). CDR1 is SGHRS, CDR2 YFSETQ, per germline. The CDR3 has 16 amino acids. Trimming stripped 9 bases from V and 4 bases from J, with 23 bases between.

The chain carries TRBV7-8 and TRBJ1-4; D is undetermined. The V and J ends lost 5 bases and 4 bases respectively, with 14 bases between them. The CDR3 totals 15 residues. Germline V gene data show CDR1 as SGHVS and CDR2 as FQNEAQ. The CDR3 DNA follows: TGTGCCAGCAGCCTCCGGACGGAGAATAATGAAAAACTGTTTTTT. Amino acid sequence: CASSLRTENNEKLFF.

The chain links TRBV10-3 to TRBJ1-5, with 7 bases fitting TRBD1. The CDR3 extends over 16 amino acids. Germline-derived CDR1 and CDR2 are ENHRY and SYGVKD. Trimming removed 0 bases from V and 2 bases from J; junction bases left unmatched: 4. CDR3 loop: CAISESGGQRNQPQHF. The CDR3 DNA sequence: TGTGCCATCAGTGAGTCCGGGGGACAGCGCAATCAGCCCCAGCATTTT.